This paragraph covers one TCR beta chain sequence. From germline, CDR1 is SGDLS and CDR2 YYNGEE. Trimming removed 5 bases at V and 3 bases at J, with 18 bases between. CDR3 size: 15 residues. This entry is derived from a study of shared clonotypes between healthy human individuals. Healthy adults negative for HIV, lacking recent acute infections or vaccinations, served as donors. Researchers partitioned CD4+ cells into CD45RA+ naive and CD45RA-negative memory subsets. Sequencing was at deep level. Per the authors' pipeline: Junction-only sequences without quality scores were provided by ImmunoSEQ, so filtering was different. Libraries were prepared by immunoSEQ multiplex PCR; TCRdb keeps only in-frame clonotypes and omits some of them. V, J and clone size derive from that table, while D and trimming were established from the DNA sequence. Counted here are 2.3 million or so clones, 80% to 95% occurring once; the ten biggest clones make up 0.35% to 0.5%.

The sequencing input was naive CD4+ T cells from PBMCs. Subset reported: CD45RA+ positively selected. The origin of this receptor is a man in his late teens or twenties in good health. Some clones in this sample may be carry-over from other donors' samples. This chain joins TRBV9 and TRBJ2-7; D is perhaps TRBD1 or TRBD2 (5 bases each). The CDR3 sequence is CASSPVPGPNYEQYF. In nucleotides, the CDR3 is TGTGCCAGCAGTCCGGTTCCGGGACCGAACTACGAGCAGTACTTC.